Each of the 23 T cell receptor beta chains below was sequenced from the same sample in a study of blood T cells in healthy people across ages. Together with a sample-barcoded 5' primer, a J-beta primer mix was included in a second PCR lasting roughly 7 to 11 cycles. TCRdb recomputed calls from the 5' RACE reads with MiXCR, one row per CDR3 protein. The repertoire consists of over 1,500,000 distinct CDR3 sequences, with about 39% occurring once and the leading ten covering 20% to 25%. The sequenced sample consisted of blood. The receptor set was obtained from a human donor in good health.

The chain couples TRBV14 to TRBJ1-2; no definite D call. This CDR3 has 16 residues. V was cut by 2 bases and J by 0 bases, with 13 bases left in between. Germline CDR1 SGHDN, CDR2 FVKESK. The CDR3 nucleotides read TGTGCCAGCAGCCAAAGGACGACAAATACTAACTATGGCTACACCTTC. It codes for CASSQRTTNTNYGYTF.

This clonotype was seen at least ten times. CDR3 sequence reads: CSASGGFYNEQFF. The DNA for the CDR3 is TGCAGCGCCTCGGGGGGGTTCTACAATGAGCAGTTCTTC. This chain connects TRBV29-1 to TRBJ2-1; 8 bases are shared with TRBD2. There are 13 residues in the CDR3. The V segment lost 7 bases and the J segment 3 bases; nucleotides outside the gene matches: 5. Germline V gives CDR1 SQVTM, CDR2 ANQGSEA.

This clonotype appeared a single time. The chain's CDR3 is CASSLRPAVTEAFF. The CDR3 DNA reads as TGTGCCAGCAGTTTACGCCCGGCGGTTACTGAAGCTTTCTTT. The chain is built from TRBV28 and TRBJ1-1, with unresolved D. Per the germline V gene, CDR1 is MDHEN and CDR2 is SYDVKM. With 2 bases removed from V and 5 bases from J, the gap between germline ends came to 12 bases. The CDR3 is made up of 14 amino acids.

This clonotype has a handful of counts. The chain links TRBV5-1 to TRBJ1-1; a weak D match, TRBD1 (5 bases). This CDR3 comprises 13 residues. Trimming shortened V by 4 bases and J by 7 bases, and 14 bases separated the two germline ends. Per germline, CDR1 SGHRS and CDR2 YFSETQ. The CDR3 sequence: CASSPPGGVEAFF. CDR3 DNA: TGCGCCAGCAGCCCCCCGGGAGGGGTTGAAGCTTTCTTT.

The CDR3 region is CSVGTSGVQETQYF. As DNA, the CDR3 is TGCAGCGTCGGGACTAGCGGGGTCCAAGAGACCCAGTACTTC. The chain carries TRBV29-1 and TRBJ2-5; 13 positions match TRBD2. Germline V gene lookup returns CDR1 SQVTM and CDR2 ANQGSEA. Unmatched junction bases numbered 2, after V lost 6 bases and J lost 1 base. The length of the CDR3 is 14 residues. The complete variable domain, with remaining parts taken from reference TRBV29-1 and TRBJ2-5, reads SAVISQKPSRDICQRGTSLTIQCQVDSQVTMMFWYRQQPGQSLTLIATANQGSEATYESGFVIDKFPISRPNLTFSTLTVSNMSPEDSSIYLCSVGTSGVQETQYFGPGTRLLVL.

In its sample, this clonotype was seen a few times. The rearrangement joins TRBV27 to TRBJ2-5; 9 positions match TRBD2. V lost 0 bases and J lost 0; bases outside the gene matches: 5. The CDR3 totals 17 residues. Germline CDR1 is MNHEY and CDR2 is SMNVEV (reference sequence). CDR3 in amino acids: CASSLSGLALYQETQYF. The DNA of the CDR3 is TGTGCCAGCAGTTTATCCGGACTAGCGCTGTACCAAGAGACCCAGTACTTC.

This clonotype was found many times. J is TRBJ2-4 and V is TRBV4-3; maybe TRBD2 (5 bases). CDR1 is LGHNA, CDR2 YSLEER, per germline. The CDR3 spans 15 residues. V gave up 0 bases and J gave up 13 bases, with 19 bases separating them. CDR3 residues: CASSQDTPPVWEQYF. The DNA of the CDR3 is TGCGCCAGCAGCCAAGATACCCCCCCCGTGTGGGAGCAGTACTTC.

This clonotype was detected a few times. V gene TRBV4-3 combines with J gene TRBJ2-1, with 8 bases identical to TRBD2. The germline gives CDR1 LGHNA, CDR2 YSLEER. The junction had 2 bases not matched to a gene; V was cut back by 1 base and J by 9 bases. This CDR3 comprises 13 residues. In nucleotides, the CDR3 is TGCGCCAGCAGCCAAGTTAGCGGGGCTGAGCAGTTCTTC. This gives the protein CASSQVSGAEQFF.

This clonotype turned up a few times. The chain recombines TRBV5-1 with TRBJ2-1, with 9 positions matching TRBD2. The CDR3 sequence is 17 residues long. The germline CDR1 and CDR2 sequences are SGHRS and YFSETQ. V lost 4 bases, J lost 0 bases, and 8 bases stayed unmatched. The CDR3 loop is CASSPPGGGASYNEQFF. Written as DNA, the CDR3 is TGCGCCAGCAGCCCACCTGGCGGGGGGGCCTCCTACAATGAGCAGTTCTTC. The full variable domain, completed using reference TRBV5-1 and TRBJ2-1, is KAGVTQTPRYLIKTRGQQVTLSCSPISGHRSVSWYQQTPGQGLQFLFEYFSETQRNKGNFPGRFSGRQFSNSRSEMNVSTLELGDSALYLCASSPPGGGASYNEQFFGPGTRLTVL.

The chain is built from TRBV7-9 and TRBJ2-1; D is possibly TRBD2 (5 bases). The CDR3 is 18 residues long. Trimming cost V 4 bases and J 4 bases, with 23 bases left between them. CDR1 and CDR2 (germline): SEHNR, FQNEAQ (reference sequence). The CDR3 sequence is CASSSPTERLSNYNEQFF. The CDR3 bases are TGTGCCAGCAGCTCCCCAACCGAGCGGCTATCCAATTACAATGAGCAGTTCTTC. The full variable domain, its missing parts supplied by reference TRBV7-9 and TRBJ2-1, is DTGVSQNPRHKITKRGQNVTFRCDPISEHNRLYWYRQTLGQGPEFLTYFQNEAQLEKSRLLSDRFSAERPKGSFSTLEIQRTEQGDSAMYLCASSSPTERLSNYNEQFFGPGTRLTVL.

This clonotype came up many times. The gene calls are TRBV7-2 and TRBJ1-2; TRBD1 matches at 7 bases. The CDR3 consists of 14 residues. Trimming took 6 bases from V and 2 from J; bases not matched to a gene: 6. Germline V gives CDR1 SGHTA, CDR2 FQGNSA. CDR3 in amino acids: CASSPTGQNYGYTF. CDR3 nucleotide sequence: TGTGCCAGCAGTCCAACGGGACAGAACTATGGCTACACCTTC. Based on the CDR3 plus reference TRBV7-2 and TRBJ1-2, the full variable domain is GAGVSQSPSNKVTEKGKDVELRCDPISGHTALYWYRQSLGQGLEFLIYFQGNSAPDKSGLPSDRFSAERTGGSVSTLTIQRTQQEDSAVYLCASSPTGQNYGYTFGSGTRLTVV.

The sample holds a few counts of this clonotype. This chain joins TRBV15 and TRBJ1-5; D unclear. Per the germline V gene, CDR1 is LNHNV and CDR2 is YYDKDF (reference sequence). The CDR3 is 14 residues long. Trimming shortened V by 0 bases and J by 0 bases, and 3 bases separated the two germline ends. The CDR3 is CATSRDNSNQPQHF. CDR3 nucleotides: TGTGCCACCAGCAGAGATAATAGCAATCAGCCCCAGCATTTT. The complete variable domain, with remaining parts taken from reference TRBV15 and TRBJ1-5, reads DAMVIQNPRYQVTQFGKPVTLSCSQTLNHNVMYWYQQKSSQAPKLLFHYYDKDFNNEADTPDNFQSRRPNTSFCFLDIRSPGLGDTAMYLCATSRDNSNQPQHFGDGTRLSIL.

This chain connects TRBV14 to TRBJ1-2, with TRBD1 matching 9 bases. V lost 1 base to trimming and J lost 8 bases; unmatched junction nucleotides: 5. The CDR3 length is 14 residues. Germline values: CDR1 SGHDN, CDR2 FVKESK. The CDR3 sequence is CASSQAGTGPGYTF. CDR3 nucleotide sequence: TGTGCCAGCAGCCAAGCTGGGACAGGGCCGGGCTACACCTTC.

This rearrangement joins TRBV5-1 to TRBJ1-2, with TRBD1 matching over 9 bases. This CDR3 is built from 14 residues. Germline trimming cut 7 bases from V and 7 bases from J; bases unmatched to any gene: 11. The germline V gene encodes CDR1 SGHRS and CDR2 YFSETQ. This CDR3 reads CASWPGTGYSGYTF. CDR3 bases: TGCGCCAGCTGGCCCGGGACAGGGTATTCTGGCTACACCTTC.

The chain recombines TRBV25-1 with TRBJ2-7; D is unclear. V dropped 9 bases and J dropped 5 bases, with 17 bases sitting between them. Germline V lookup: CDR1 MGHDK, CDR2 SYGVNS. CDR3 size: 13 residues. As DNA, the CDR3 is TGTGCCAGTCAAAGGTCCCTGAGTAACGAGCAGTACTTC. Amino acid sequence: CASQRSLSNEQYF.

The CDR3 here is CASSTGFYIQYF. CDR3 DNA: TGTGCCAGCAGTACAGGGTTTTACATTCAGTACTTC. The gene calls are TRBV12-3 or TRBV12-4 and TRBJ2-4, with D possibly being TRBD1 (6 bases). This CDR3 comprises 12 residues. V shed 5 bases and J shed 8 bases, with 10 bases lying between them.

The CDR3 loop is CSARTGGGPGEQYF. CDR3 coding DNA: TGCAGTGCCCGCACAGGCGGGGGGCCGGGCGAGCAGTACTTC. The genes are TRBV20-1 and TRBJ2-7, with 8 bases matching TRBD2. Germline loops: CDR1 DFQATT, CDR2 SNEGSKA (reference sequence). V gave up 6 bases and J gave up 6 bases; unmatched junction bases: 13. This CDR3 spans 14 amino acids.

The chain joins TRBV20-1 to TRBJ2-5; a weak D match, TRBD2 (5 bases). The DNA end favors TRBJ2-7, so the J call may be wrong. This CDR3 comprises 15 residues. Looked up from germline, CDR1 is DFQATT and CDR2 is SNEGSKA (reference sequence). The CDR3 reads CSARGGFAGPGEQYF. The CDR3, as DNA: TGCAGTGCTAGAGGAGGGTTCGCTGGGCCAGGCGAGCAGTACTTC.

The CDR3 DNA reads as TGTGCCAGCAGCCGGCGTTCGGAGACCCAGTACTTC. Protein product: CASSRRSETQYF. The chain links TRBV12-3 or TRBV12-4 to TRBJ2-7; D not resolved. The J call may be mistaken, given a closer DNA end match to TRBJ2-5. CDR3 length: 12 residues.

This rearrangement joins TRBV20-1 to TRBJ2-7; 8 bases fit TRBD2. The CDR3 extends over 16 amino acids. The germline CDR1 and CDR2 sequences are DFQATT and SNEGSKA (reference sequence). J was trimmed by 2 bases and V by 0 bases; bases with no gene match: 9. The CDR3 protein is CSARDPISGGPYEQYF. CDR3 in DNA: TGCAGTGCTAGAGATCCTATAAGCGGGGGTCCCTACGAGCAGTACTTC.

As for this clonotype: Germline and junction disagree at one end, which may indicate a read error. The chain joins TRBV11-2 to TRBJ2-7; D unresolved. This CDR3 contains 15 residues. Per the germline V gene, CDR1 is SGHAT and CDR2 is FQNNGV. The DNA for the CDR3 is TGTACCAGCAGCTTATTCCAGACACAATCCTACGAGCAGTACTTC. Protein: CTSSLFQTQSYEQYF.

The CDR3 nucleotides are TGTGCCAGCAGCCGGACCACAGGGTTCCTACAGTTCTTC. Its protein product is CASSRTTGFLQFF. The J gene is TRBJ2-1, the V gene TRBV13, with a possible D match to TRBD1 (6 bases). The CDR3 extends over 13 amino acids. Germline lookup yields CDR1 PRHDT and CDR2 FYEKMQ (reference sequence). Trimming removed 5 bases at V and 13 bases at J, with 18 bases between. Complete variable domain (other parts from reference TRBV13 and TRBJ2-1): AAGVIQSPRHLIKEKRETATLKCYPIPRHDTVYWYQQGPGQDPQFLISFYEKMQSDKGSIPDRFSAQQFSDYHSELNMSSLELGDSALYFCASSRTTGFLQFFGPGTRLTVL.

This clonotype came up a few times. The chain recombines TRBV6-5 with TRBJ2-7, with D perhaps assigned TRBD1 or TRBD2 (5 bases each). The better agreement between TRBJ2-1 and the DNA end casts doubt on the J call. Germline values: CDR1 MNHEY, CDR2 SVGAGI. The CDR3 covers 16 residues. The CDR3 reads CASSYWGMGKENEQFF. CDR3 nucleotides: TGTGCCAGCAGTTATTGGGGGATGGGGAAGGAAAATGAGCAGTTCTTC.